This T cell receptor beta chain is drawn from a study of cytomegalovirus exposure and HLA in healthy donors. Background on the study: Earlier results showed roughly 120 million unique TCR beta sequences derived from roughly 190 million T cells.

PCR was performed using 60 Vbeta and 13 Jbeta primers. Profiled with immunoSEQ multiplex PCR; TCRdb holds only in-frame clones, not every one. In the table there are about 160,000 clones, 70% to 80% of which are singletons. With regard to this clone: Its antigen remains unidentified.

Findings of the study overall: Because they were indistinguishable, some V segments, including TRBV6-2 and TRBV6-3, were excluded.

After removal of 4 bases from V and 10 bases from J, the junction contained 12 bases not matched to a gene. The CDR3 is 17 residues long. Per germline, CDR1 MDHEN and CDR2 SYDVKM. The sequencing input was PBMCs. The sequence derives from a man aged 50 to 59 in good health and CMV-seropositive. This chain uses TRBV28 with TRBJ1-6; TRBD1 matches at 11 bases. The CDR3 sequence is CASSSGTGGFSSSPLHF. The CDR3 DNA sequence: TGTGCCAGCAGTTCCGGGACAGGGGGTTTCTCGTCATCACCCCTCCACTTT. The full variable domain, with the rest looked up from reference TRBV28 and TRBJ1-6, is DVKVTQSSRYLVKRTGEKVFLECVQDMDHENMFWYRQDPGLGLRLIYFSYDVKMKEKGDIPEGYSVSREKKERFSLILESASTNQTSMYLCASSSGTGGFSSSPLHFGNGTRLTVT.